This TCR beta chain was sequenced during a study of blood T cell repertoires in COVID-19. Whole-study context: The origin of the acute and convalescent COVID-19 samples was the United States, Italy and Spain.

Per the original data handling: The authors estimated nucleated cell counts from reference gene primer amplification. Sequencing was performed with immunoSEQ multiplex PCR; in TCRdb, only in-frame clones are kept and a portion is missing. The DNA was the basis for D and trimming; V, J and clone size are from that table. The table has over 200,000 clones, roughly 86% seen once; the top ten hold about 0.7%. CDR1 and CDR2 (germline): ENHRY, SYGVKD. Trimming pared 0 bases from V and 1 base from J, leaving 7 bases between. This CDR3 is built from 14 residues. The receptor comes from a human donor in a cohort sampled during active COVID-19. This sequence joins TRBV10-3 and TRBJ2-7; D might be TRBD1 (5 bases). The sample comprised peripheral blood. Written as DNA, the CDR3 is TGTGCCATCAGTGAGTCGGGGCGGTCCTACGAGCAGTACTTC. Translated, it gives CAISESGRSYEQYF.